This T cell receptor beta chain derives from a study of cytomegalovirus exposure and HLA in healthy donors. Study details: From HLA-typed donors, an early data release held tens of millions of unique TCRs.

60 Vbeta and 13 Jbeta primers were used in PCR. This table comes from immunoSEQ multiplex PCR, and its TCRdb copy is limited to in-frame clones, with some not included. Of under 150,000 clones in the sample, about 80% are singletons; the top ten hold 2.5% to 3.5%. Findings and caveats of the study: A later analysis linked a missense variant in DCLRE1C to the trimming of TCR beta V and J genes. The authors confirmed in vitro that a few CMV-associated chains were specific for CMV antigens.

The donors (healthy individuals) were bone marrow donors. For this clone: What it binds is unknown.

Looked up from germline, CDR1 is SGHTA and CDR2 is FQGTGA. The CDR3 spans 16 residues. V dropped 5 bases and J dropped 0; count of bases not matched to a gene: 5. The TCR comes from a boy between 2 and 10 years old in good health and CMV-seronegative. Sample: PBMCs. The chain recombines TRBV7-3 with TRBJ2-3; 10 nucleotides agree with TRBD1. CDR3 in amino acids: CASSLGTGVSTDTQYF. The CDR3 nucleotides read TGTGCCAGCAGCCTTGGGACAGGGGTTAGCACAGATACGCAGTATTTT. Using reference TRBV7-3 and TRBJ2-3 for the parts outside the CDR3, the full variable domain is GAGVSQTPSNKVTEKGKYVELRCDPISGHTALYWYRQSLGQGPEFLIYFQGTGAADDSGLPNDRFFAVRPEGSVSTLKIQRTERGDSAVYLCASSLGTGVSTDTQYFGPGTRLTVL.